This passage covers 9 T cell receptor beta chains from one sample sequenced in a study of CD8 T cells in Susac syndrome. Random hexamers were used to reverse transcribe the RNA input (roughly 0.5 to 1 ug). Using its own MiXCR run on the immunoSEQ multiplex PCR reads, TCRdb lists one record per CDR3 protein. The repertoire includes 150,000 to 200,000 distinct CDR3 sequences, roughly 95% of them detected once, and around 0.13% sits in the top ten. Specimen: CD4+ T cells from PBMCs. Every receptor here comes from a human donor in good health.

The CDR3 bases are TGTGCCAGCAGAGGACCCTCGGGGTGGAGTACGCAGTATTTT. It yields the protein CASRGPSGWSTQYF. The chain links TRBV6-4 to TRBJ2-3; tentatively, D is TRBD2 (5 bases). Germline V lookup: CDR1 MRHNA, CDR2 SNTAGT. This CDR3 is built from 14 residues. Trimming stripped 6 bases from V and 8 bases from J, with 18 bases between.

The CDR3 region is CASSPPRTSVFGANVLTF. The CDR3 DNA sequence: TGTGCCAGCTCACCACCTAGGACTAGCGTCTTTGGGGCCAACGTCCTGACTTTC. V usage is TRBV18 and J usage is TRBJ2-6, with 9 bases fitting TRBD2. The V gene's germline CDR1 is KGHSH and CDR2 LQKENI. This CDR3 has 18 residues. Trimming took 0 bases from V and 3 from J; bases not matched to a gene: 6.

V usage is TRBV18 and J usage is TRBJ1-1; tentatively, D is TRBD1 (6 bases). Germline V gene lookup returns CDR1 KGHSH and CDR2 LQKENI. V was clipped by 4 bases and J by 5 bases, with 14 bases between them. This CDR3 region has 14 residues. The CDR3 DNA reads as TGTGCCAGCTCACTCGACCAACAGGGTACTGAAGCTTTCTTT. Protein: CASSLDQQGTEAFF.

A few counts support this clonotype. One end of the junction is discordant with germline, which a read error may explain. For the CDR3, the DNA is TGTGCCAGCAGCTTAGCTGGGTACACTGAAGCTTTCTTT. Translation gives CASSLAGYTEAFF. V is TRBV5-1 and J is TRBJ1-1; D gene ambiguous. CDR3 length: 13 residues. Germline-derived CDR1 and CDR2 are SGHRS and YFSETQ.

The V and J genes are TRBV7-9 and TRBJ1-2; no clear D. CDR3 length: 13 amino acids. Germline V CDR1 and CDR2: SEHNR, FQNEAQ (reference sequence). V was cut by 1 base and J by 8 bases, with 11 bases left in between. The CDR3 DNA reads TGTGCCAGCAGCTTAGACTCGCAAGAGGGCTACACCTTC. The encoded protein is CASSLDSQEGYTF.

Here the CDR3 reads CSAQDRNMAWTF. In nucleotides, the CDR3 is TGCAGTGCTCAAGACAGGAACATGGCTTGGACCTTC. V gene TRBV20-1 combines with J gene TRBJ1-2; perhaps TRBD1 as D (6 bases). Germline V gives CDR1 DFQATT, CDR2 SNEGSKA (reference sequence). The CDR3 is 12 residues long. Trimming left V 5 bases short and J 14 bases short, with 21 bases between.

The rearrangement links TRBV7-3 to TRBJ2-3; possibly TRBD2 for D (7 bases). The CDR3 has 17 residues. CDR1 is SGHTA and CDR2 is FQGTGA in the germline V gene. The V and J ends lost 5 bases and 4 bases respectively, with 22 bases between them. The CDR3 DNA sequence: TGTGCCAGCAGCCCAACGGCACTAGGGGGGGGCTCAGATACGCAGTATTTT. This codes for CASSPTALGGGSDTQYF.

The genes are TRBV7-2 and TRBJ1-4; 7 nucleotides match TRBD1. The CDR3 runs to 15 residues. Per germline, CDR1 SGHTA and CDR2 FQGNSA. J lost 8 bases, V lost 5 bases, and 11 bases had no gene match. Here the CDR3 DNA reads TGTGCCAGCAGCACACGGACAGGCGTACCCGAAAAACTGTTTTTT. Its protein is CASSTRTGVPEKLFF.

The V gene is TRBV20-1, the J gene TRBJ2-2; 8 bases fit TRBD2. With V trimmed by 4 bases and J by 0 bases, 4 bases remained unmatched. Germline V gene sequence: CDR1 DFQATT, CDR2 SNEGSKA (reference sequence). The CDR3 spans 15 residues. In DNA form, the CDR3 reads TGCAGTGCTACCCGGGGGGGCGCGAACACCGGGGAGCTGTTTTTT. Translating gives CSATRGGANTGELFF.